This T cell receptor beta chain was documented in a study of cytomegalovirus exposure and HLA in healthy donors. Study-wide results and limits: A later examination showed that TCR association rates differed by HLA locus, with DRB1 most and HLA-C fewest.

Remarks on this clone: Its antigen is still unknown.

The CDR3 is 15 amino acids. Trimming took off 6 bases at V and 1 base at J, with 12 bases between the two ends. Germline lookup yields CDR1 MNHEY and CDR2 SMNVEV (reference sequence). PCR primers comprised 60 Vbeta and 13 Jbeta primers. Using immunoSEQ multiplex PCR, the repertoire was profiled, and TCRdb retains in-frame clones only, with some absent. The sample has approximately 150,000 clones, 75% seen once. The sample comprised PBMCs. The sequence was collected from a male donor in good health and CMV-seronegative. This chain joins TRBV27 and TRBJ2-2, with D perhaps matching TRBD2 (6 bases). The CDR3 loop is CASRLSGGNTGELFF. In DNA form, the CDR3 reads TGTGCCAGCAGACTTAGCGGAGGGAACACCGGGGAGCTGTTTTTT.